The rows below give T cell receptor beta chains drawn from one sample of a study of cytomegalovirus exposure and HLA in healthy donors. Assay used: immunoSEQ multiplex PCR; TCRdb lists only in-frame clones, some missing. The sample consists of tens of thousands of clones, about 95% of them appearing once. The source material was PBMCs. These receptor sequences come from a man younger than 35 in good health and CMV-seronegative. CDR3s include the opening cysteine and the closing phenylalanine or tryptophan. A D gene is named only where the DNA matches it firmly. Not every row has a clone size; where given, it reads once, few, many or a size class.

TRBJ1-1	TRBV5-4	-	-	TGTGCCAGCAGCTTGAATAGAAACACTGAAGCTTTCTTT	CASSLNRNTEAFF
TRBJ1-1	TRBV7-9	once	-	TGTGCCAGCAGCTTAAACAGTCCGGTCAACTCTGAAGCTTTCTTT	CASSLNSPVNSEAFF
TRBJ1-2	TRBV5-1	-	TRBD1	TGCGCCAGCAGCTTGGAGGGGACAGGGGACGGCTACACCTTC	CASSLEGTGDGYTF
TRBJ1-1	TRBV9	-	-	TGTGCCAGCAACCCTGGGGCTGGGAACACTGAAGCTTTCTTT	CASNPGAGNTEAFF
TRBJ2-5	TRBV20-1	-	-	TGCAGTGCTAGTGGGCGAGAGACCCAGTACTTC	CSASGRETQYF
TRBJ2-1	TRBV13	-	TRBD2	TGTGCCAGCAGCTTACGACTAGCGGGAGGAGACGATGAGCAGTTCTTC	CASSLRLAGGDDEQFF
TRBJ2-2	TRBV28	-	-	TGTGCCAGCAGCCCATCAGAGGGCTTGGGAACGAACACCGGGGAGCTGTTTTTT	CASSPSEGLGTNTGELFF
TRBJ2-7	TRBV18	-	TRBD2	TGTGCCAGCTCGGGGGGGTATCCCTACGAGCAGTACTTC	CASSGGYPYEQYF
TRBJ2-6	TRBV13	-	TRBD1	TGTGCCAGCCTGACAGGGCCCATATACTCTGGGGCCAACGTCCTGACTTTC	CASLTGPIYSGANVLTF
TRBJ2-7	TRBV7-8	-	TRBD2	TGTGCCAGCAGCTTACGGGCTAGCGGGAGTAACCACGAGCAGTACTTC	CASSLRASGSNHEQYF
TRBJ1-4	TRBV30	-	TRBD1	TGTGCCTGGAGTGTTCGACTAGGGACAGGCTACAATGAAAAACTGTTTTTT	CAWSVRLGTGYNEKLFF
TRBJ1-1	TRBV27	-	-	TGTGCCAGCAGTTTAATCGCCGGGAGTGCCGAAGCTTTCTTT	CASSLIAGSAEAFF
TRBJ2-1	TRBV28	-	-	TGTGCCAGCACCGATACCGGACTTACCAATGAGCAGTTCTTC	CASTDTGLTNEQFF
TRBJ1-5	TRBV6-5	-	-	TGTGCCAGCAGTTACGGGGCAGGCAATCAGCCCCAGCATTTT	CASSYGAGNQPQHF
TRBJ1-2	TRBV13	-	-	TGTGCCAGCAGCTTAGGCGATGGCTACACCTTC	CASSLGDGYTF
TRBJ2-7	TRBV28	-	TRBD2	TGTGCCAGCAGTTCACCCTTAGCGGGAGCGAGGGAGCAGTACTTC	CASSSPLAGAREQYF
TRBJ2-1	TRBV19	once	TRBD2	TGTGCCAGTAGTGTAGCGGGAGGGCCGAATGAGCAGTTCTTC	CASSVAGGPNEQFF
TRBJ1-2	TRBV5-4	-	-	TGTGCCAGCAGCTTGGAAGGACAGCCCTATGGCTACACCTTC	CASSLEGQPYGYTF
TRBJ2-2	TRBV19	-	TRBD1	TGTGCCAGTAGTGTCTCAGGGGGTTCGAACACCGGGGAGCTGTTTTTT	CASSVSGGSNTGELFF
TRBJ1-1	TRBV29-1	-	-	TGCAGCGTTGAAGTTGCGGAGAACACTGAAGCTTTCTTT	CSVEVAENTEAFF
TRBJ2-5	TRBV7-3	-	-	TGTGCCAGCAGCCCAACTAGCAGCGACCCAGCCCAGTACTTC	CASSPTSSDPAQYF
TRBJ1-2	TRBV6-6	once	-	TGTGCCAGCAGGCACAGGGTGGAGGATGGCTACACCTTC	CASRHRVEDGYTF
TRBJ2-7	TRBV5-1	-	TRBD1	TGCGCCAGCAGCATGACGACAGGGAAGGCAGCCTACGAGCAGTACTTC	CASSMTTGKAAYEQYF
TRBJ1-1	TRBV11-2	-	-	TGTGCCAGCAGCTTACTTAGGGGGGGCACTGAAGCTTTCTTT	CASSLLRGGTEAFF
TRBJ2-7	TRBV7-9	-	-	TGTGCCAGCAGCTTGGGCTTACAGGGCGAGCAGTACTTC	CASSLGLQGEQYF
TRBJ2-7	TRBV11-1	-	-	TGTGCCAGCAGCCCGCCGGGGGGCCCCTACGAGCAGTACTTC	CASSPPGGPYEQYF
TRBJ2-2	TRBV30	-	TRBD2	TGTGCCTGGCGCCATGAGCGGGAGACCACCGGGGAGCTGTTTTTT	CAWRHERETTGELFF
TRBJ2-1	TRBV5-4	-	-	TGTGCCAGCAGCTTAAAGATCCGGGATGAGCAGTTCTTC	CASSLKIRDEQFF
TRBJ1-2	TRBV29-1	-	-	TGCAGCGTTGGATGGGAGACAGGCTATGGCTACACCTTC	CSVGWETGYGYTF
TRBJ1-1	TRBV6-6	-	-	TGTGCCAGCAGTTCCATTACAGTTAACACTGAAGCTTTCTTT	CASSSITVNTEAFF
TRBJ2-1	TRBV19	-	TRBD2	TGTGCCAGTAGTATTAGGCTAGCGGGGGGATACAATGAGCAGTTCTTC	CASSIRLAGGYNEQFF
TRBJ2-5	TRBV18	-	TRBD1	TGTGCCAGCCGGGGACAGGAAAAAGAGACCCAGTACTTC	CASRGQEKETQYF
TRBJ2-1	TRBV5-1	few	TRBD2	TGCGCCAGCAGCCCCAATGGGAGGGAACCTCACAATGAGCAGTTCTTC	CASSPNGREPHNEQFF
TRBJ1-5	TRBV7-9	-	-	TGTGCCAGCAGTTCAGGGGTCGGGACATCAGCTTGGGGCAATCAGCCCCAGCATTTT	CASSSGVGTSAWGNQPQHF
TRBJ2-1	TRBV18	-	-	TGTGCCAGCTCACCCCAGCAGGGGCTAAACAATGAGCAGTTCTTC	CASSPQQGLNNEQFF
TRBJ1-1	TRBV6-5	-	-	TGTGCCAGCAGTAGCCATTCGGGGGTCGCTGAAGCTTTCTTT	CASSSHSGVAEAFF
TRBJ2-7	TRBV7-2	-	-	TGTGCCAGCAGCCGCCTAGGGGGGGCCTACGAGCAGTACTTC	CASSRLGGAYEQYF
TRBJ1-1	TRBV7-6	-	TRBD1	TGTGCCAGCAGCCCAATACAGGGGGCGCGGACTGAAGCTTTCTTT	CASSPIQGARTEAFF
TRBJ1-1	TRBV5-4	-	TRBD1	TGTGCCAGCAGCAGGGGACAGGGTTACCCCATGAACACTGAAGCTTTCTTT	CASSRGQGYPMNTEAFF
TRBJ2-5	TRBV4-2	-	-	TGTGCCAGCAGCCAAGCATCGGGGATCGAGACCCAGTACTTC	CASSQASGIETQYF
TRBJ2-7	TRBV7-2	-	-	TGTGCCAGCAGCTTATTATCCGCGGTAGGCTCAACCGCCCCCTACGAGCAGTACTTC	CASSLLSAVGSTAPYEQYF
TRBJ1-2	TRBV5-4	few	-	TGTGCCAGCAGCTTGGAGGGGTATTATAATGGCTACACCTTC	CASSLEGYYNGYTF
TRBJ1-2	TRBV27	-	TRBD1	TGTGCCAGCAGTTTATTTGGTGGACAGGGGAACTATGGCTACACCTTC	CASSLFGGQGNYGYTF
TRBJ1-1	TRBV6-4	-	TRBD1	TGTGCCAGCAGTGAAGGGACAGGGAACACTGAAGCTTTCTTT	CASSEGTGNTEAFF
TRBJ2-7	TRBV5-4	-	-	TGTGCCAGCAGCTTTCCCCAGGGCGAGCAGTACTTC	CASSFPQGEQYF